This T cell receptor beta chain was recovered during a study of OX40 agonist ivuxolimab in advanced cancers. TCRdb's copy holds only in-frame clones and misses some; the assay was immunoSEQ multiplex PCR. This table has 20,000 to 25,000 clones, about 65% appearing once. The clonotype originates from an adult with an advanced solid tumor such as melanoma, head and neck, liver or kidney cancer. The specimen was CD4+ or CD8+ T cells sorted from blood, collected in a trial of the OX40 agonist ivuxolimab.

The CDR3 here is CASSYGGADGYTF. The CDR3 DNA reads as TGTGCCAGCAGTTACGGGGGGGCGGATGGCTACACCTTC. The chain combines TRBV6-5 with TRBJ1-2; D possibly corresponds to TRBD1 (6 bases). CDR1 is MNHEY, CDR2 SVGAGI, per germline. The V end was cut by 2 bases, the J end by 6 bases, with 10 bases between. The CDR3 spans 13 residues.